This TCR beta chain came from a study of CD8 T cells in Susac syndrome. The study, taken as a whole, reports: Regarding the TCR sequencing and HLA analysis, the study admitted that a relatively small number of individuals were involved.

Random-hexamer reverse transcription was applied to about 0.5 to 1 ug RNA. TCRdb analysed the immunoSEQ multiplex PCR reads with MiXCR anew, one entry per CDR3 protein. The repertoire consists of over 300,000 distinct CDR3 sequences, with about 90% occurring once and the leading ten covering over 0.05%. The germline gives CDR1 SQVTM, CDR2 ANQGSEA. The CDR3 is 13 residues long. Trimming took off 4 bases at V and 6 bases at J, with 12 bases between the two ends. About this clonotype: Its antigen is not known.

The multiple sclerosis controls comprised treatment-naive patients whose relapsing-remitting disease was stable or active. The rearrangement joins TRBV29-1 to TRBJ2-2, with D unresolved. The receptor was isolated from a human donor with multiple sclerosis. Sequenced sample: CD4+ T cells from PBMCs. In nucleotides, the CDR3 is TGCAGCGTTGGGTGGGGAAGCGCCGGGGAGCTGTTTTTT. Its protein product is CSVGWGSAGELFF.